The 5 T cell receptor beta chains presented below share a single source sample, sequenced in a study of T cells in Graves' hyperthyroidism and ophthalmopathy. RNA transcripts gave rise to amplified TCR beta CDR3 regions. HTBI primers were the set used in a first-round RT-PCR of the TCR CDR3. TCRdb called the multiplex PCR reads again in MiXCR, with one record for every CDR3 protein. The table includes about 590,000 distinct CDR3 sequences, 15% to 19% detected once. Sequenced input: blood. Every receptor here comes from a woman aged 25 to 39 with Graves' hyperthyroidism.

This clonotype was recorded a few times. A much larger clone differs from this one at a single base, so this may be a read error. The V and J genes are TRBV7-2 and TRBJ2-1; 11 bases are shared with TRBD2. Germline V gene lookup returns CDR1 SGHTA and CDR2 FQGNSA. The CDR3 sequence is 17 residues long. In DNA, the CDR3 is TGTGCCAGCAGCTTAGTGCTAGCGGGAGGCTCCTACAATGGGCAGTTCTTC. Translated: CASSLVLAGGSYNGQFF.

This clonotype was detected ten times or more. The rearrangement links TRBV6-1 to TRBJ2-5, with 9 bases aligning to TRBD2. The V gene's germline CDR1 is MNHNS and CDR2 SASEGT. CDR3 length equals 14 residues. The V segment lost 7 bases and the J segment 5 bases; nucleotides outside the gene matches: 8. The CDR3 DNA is TGTGCCAGCACCCTAAGCGGGAGGACGGAGACCCAGTACTTC. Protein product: CASTLSGRTETQYF.

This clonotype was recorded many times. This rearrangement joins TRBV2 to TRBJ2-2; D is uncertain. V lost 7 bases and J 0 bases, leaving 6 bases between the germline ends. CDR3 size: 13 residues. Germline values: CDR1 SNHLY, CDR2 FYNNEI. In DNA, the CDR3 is TGTGCCAGCAACCCTCCGAACACCGGGGAGCTGTTTTTT. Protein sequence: CASNPPNTGELFF.

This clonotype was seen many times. The CDR3 is CSARTSGSVIYEQYF. CDR3 DNA sequence: TGCAGTGCTAGGACTAGCGGGAGTGTCATATACGAGCAGTACTTC. The V and J genes are TRBV20-1 and TRBJ2-7; 12 positions match TRBD2. Losses at the gene ends were 3 bases for V and 4 bases for J; bases not matched to a gene: 7. The CDR3 covers 15 residues. Germline CDR1 and CDR2: DFQATT and SNEGSKA (reference sequence).

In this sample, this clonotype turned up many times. CDR3 amino acids: CATRLAFADTQYF. CDR3 in DNA: TGCGCCACCCGACTAGCGTTCGCCGATACGCAGTATTTT. V gene TRBV5-1 combines with J gene TRBJ2-3; TRBD2 matches at 8 bases. This CDR3 contains 13 residues. The junction had 9 bases not matched to a gene; V was cut back by 9 bases and J by 6 bases. Germline V gene data show CDR1 as SGHRS and CDR2 as YFSETQ.